The rows below give T cell receptor beta chains drawn from one sample of a study of cytomegalovirus exposure and HLA in healthy donors. The protocol was immunoSEQ multiplex PCR, while the TCRdb copy is restricted to in-frame clones and leaves out a portion. The sample has around 200,000 clones, roughly 85% seen once. Input material: PBMCs. The receptors derive from a woman in her forties or fifties in good health and CMV-seronegative. Each CDR3 is given with its conserved first and last residue. Fields, in order: D gene, V gene, J gene, CDR3 length, clone size, CDR3 protein, CDR3 DNA. The D gene is left open where the match is weak. Rows may omit the clone size; those that give it use once, few, many or a size class.

.,TRBV7-9,TRBJ1-2,16,.,CASSLKVPGGGYGYTF,TGTGCCAGCAGCTTAAAGGTTCCGGGGGGGGGCTATGGCTACACCTTC
TRBD2,TRBV11-2,TRBJ2-7,15,.,CASSSLADFSYEQYF,TGTGCCAGCAGCTCCCTAGCGGACTTCTCCTACGAGCAGTACTTC
TRBD2,TRBV27,TRBJ2-7,15,.,CASSLLLAGTYEQYF,TGTGCCAGCAGTTTACTACTAGCGGGCACATACGAGCAGTACTTC
.,TRBV2,TRBJ1-1,14,.,CASSEALGGTEAFF,TGTGCCAGCAGTGAAGCTCTCGGGGGGACTGAAGCTTTCTTT
.,TRBV11-2,TRBJ2-5,16,.,CASNREGDIRGETQYF,TGTGCCAGCAACAGAGAGGGGGATATCCGGGGAGAGACCCAGTACTTC
.,TRBV5-1,TRBJ2-2,13,.,CASSFDYTGELFF,TGCGCCAGCAGCTTCGACTACACCGGGGAGCTGTTTTTT
TRBD1,TRBV19,TRBJ1-5,13,.,CASSAGGSLPQHF,TGTGCCAGTAGCGCAGGGGGTAGCCTGCCCCAGCATTTT
.,TRBV6-4,TRBJ2-2,15,.,CASSRQNTNTGELFF,TGTGCCAGCAGTCGACAGAATACAAACACCGGGGAGCTGTTTTTT
.,TRBV5-1,TRBJ1-3,13,.,CASSPGPGNTIYF,TGCGCCAGCAGTCCAGGCCCTGGAAACACCATATATTTT
.,TRBV19,TRBJ1-4,14,.,CASQRSGLTEKLFF,TGTGCCAGCCAACGGTCAGGGCTAACTGAAAAACTGTTTTTT
.,TRBV9,TRBJ1-4,15,few,CASSDSGLTNEKLFF,TGTGCCAGCAGCGATAGCGGGTTAACTAATGAAAAACTGTTTTTT
.,TRBV27,TRBJ1-1,14,.,CASSLRQVLTEAFF,TGTGCCAGCAGTTTACGACAGGTTTTAACTGAAGCTTTCTTT
TRBD1,TRBV5-4,TRBJ2-1,19,few,CASSLEPRGRVGGQGEQFF,TGTGCCAGCAGCTTGGAACCCCGCGGCAGGGTTGGGGGACAGGGTGAGCAGTTCTTC
.,TRBV6-6,TRBJ2-1,15,.,CASSYSGGTHNEQFF,TGTGCCAGCAGTTACTCAGGCGGAACCCACAATGAGCAGTTCTTC
.,TRBV28,TRBJ2-7,12,.,CASSFQRYEQYF,TGTGCCAGCAGTTTCCAGCGCTACGAGCAGTACTTC
TRBD1,TRBV25-1,TRBJ1-4,15,.,CASSERQGAVQKLFF,TGTGCCAGCAGTGAGCGACAGGGGGCCGTTCAAAAACTGTTTTTT
TRBD2,TRBV14,TRBJ2-1,16,.,CASSPALAGSYNEQFF,TGTGCCAGCAGCCCAGCACTAGCGGGCTCCTACAATGAGCAGTTCTTC
.,TRBV20-1,TRBJ2-7,11,.,CSAETSHEQYF,TGCAGTGCGGAGACTAGTCACGAGCAGTACTTC
TRBD1,TRBV20-1,TRBJ2-1,10,.,CSAKGQGVLF,TGCAGTGCTAAGGGACAGGGGGTTCTCTTC
TRBD2,TRBV6-1,TRBJ2-1,15,few,CASSPGTSGINEQFF,TGTGCCAGCAGTCCCGGGACTAGCGGGATCAATGAGCAGTTCTTC
.,TRBV5-8,TRBJ2-1,13,once,CASSLAPVDEQFF,TGTGCCAGCAGCTTGGCCCCAGTGGATGAGCAGTTCTTC
TRBD1,TRBV6-1,TRBJ1-4,15,once,CASSRDSATNEKLFF,TGTGCCAGCTCCCGGGACAGCGCAACTAATGAAAAACTGTTTTTT
TRBD2,TRBV28,TRBJ2-3,15,.,CASSLAGGPTDTQYF,TGTGCCAGCAGTTTAGCGGGAGGGCCCACAGATACGCAGTATTTT
.,TRBV5-1,TRBJ2-4,13,.,CASRHREPDIQYF,TGCGCCAGCAGGCACCGGGAGCCTGACATTCAGTACTTC
.,TRBV5-1,TRBJ2-1,13,once,CASREGQFNEQFF,TGCGCCAGCAGGGAGGGACAGTTCAATGAGCAGTTCTTC
.,TRBV19,TRBJ2-1,14,once,CASSRPSVSLEQFF,TGTGCCAGTAGTAGACCTAGCGTATCCTTAGAGCAGTTCTTC
TRBD2,TRBV5-4,TRBJ2-1,16,.,CASSLSGGQYGNEQFF,TGTGCCAGCAGCCTCTCGGGGGGTCAATACGGGAATGAGCAGTTCTTC
TRBD1,TRBV6-5,TRBJ2-7,14,.,CASNRQGFSYEQYF,TGTGCCAGCAATCGACAGGGTTTTTCCTACGAGCAGTACTTC
TRBD1,TRBV7-9,TRBJ1-1,16,.,CASSSTGGRMNTEAFF,TGTGCCAGCAGCTCCACAGGGGGCAGGATGAACACTGAAGCTTTCTTT
TRBD2,TRBV28,TRBJ2-7,12,once,CASGLADYGQYF,TGTGCCAGCGGACTAGCAGACTACGGGCAGTACTTC
TRBD1,TRBV18,TRBJ2-7,15,.,CASSPGTGRNYEQYF,TGTGCCAGCTCGCCCGGGACAGGGAGGAACTACGAGCAGTACTTC
TRBD2,TRBV11-1,TRBJ2-1,16,.,CASSLRGRRDYNEQFF,TGTGCCAGCAGCTTACGCGGGAGGCGCGATTACAATGAGCAGTTCTTC
.,TRBV19,TRBJ2-7,13,.,CASSIGLTYEQYF,TGTGCCAGTAGTATTGGGCTTACCTACGAGCAGTACTTC
TRBD1,TRBV18,TRBJ2-2,15,.,CASSLRTGGTGELFF,TGTGCCAGCTCACTAAGGACAGGGGGCACCGGGGAGCTGTTTTTT
TRBD2,TRBV2,TRBJ2-1,14,.,CATTSGRARNEQFF,TGTGCCACAACTAGCGGGAGGGCCAGAAATGAGCAGTTCTTC
TRBD1,TRBV7-9,TRBJ1-1,11,.,CSSRKRGQAFF,TGTTCCAGCAGGAAAAGGGGGCAAGCTTTCTTT
.,TRBV4-2,TRBJ2-3,14,.,CASSQEAASRTQYF,TGTGCCAGCAGCCAAGAAGCTGCTAGCAGAACGCAGTATTTC
.,TRBV6-1,TRBJ2-3,14,.,CASSEGTGSDTQYF,TGTGCCAGCAGTGAAGGAACGGGGTCAGATACGCAGTATTTT
.,TRBV6-5,TRBJ2-4,16,.,CASSYSLYLAKNIQYF,TGTGCCAGCAGTTACTCCCTCTATCTAGCCAAAAACATTCAGTACTTC
TRBD1,TRBV6-1,TRBJ2-1,12,.,CASSGQGNEQFF,TGTGCCAGCAGTGGACAGGGAAATGAGCAGTTCTTC
TRBD1,TRBV13,TRBJ1-2,19,.,CASSTQLVRTGKIVFGYTF,TGTGCCAGCAGCACACAATTAGTCCGGACAGGGAAAATAGTATTTGGCTACACCTTC
TRBD1,TRBV19,TRBJ1-1,16,.,CASKGARQGVSTEAFF,TGTGCCAGTAAAGGGGCCAGACAGGGGGTGAGTACTGAAGCTTTCTTT
TRBD1,TRBV28,TRBJ1-3,14,.,CASSWTGNGNTIYF,TGTGCCAGCAGTTGGACAGGGAACGGAAACACCATATATTTT
.,TRBV28,TRBJ2-3,13,.,CASSVQGSDTQYF,TGTGCCAGCAGTGTCCAGGGATCAGATACGCAGTATTTT
.,TRBV4-2,TRBJ2-7,16,.,CASSQETAGRAYEQYF,TGTGCCAGCAGCCAAGAGACGGCAGGTAGAGCCTACGAGCAGTACTTC
.,TRBV10-3,TRBJ2-7,13,.,CAITGQVSYEQYF,TGTGCCATCACAGGCCAAGTGTCCTACGAGCAGTACTTC
TRBD2,TRBV28,TRBJ2-7,16,.,CASSLSWTSSYYEQYF,TGTGCCAGCAGTTTATCTTGGACTAGCAGCTACTACGAGCAGTACTTC
.,TRBV27,TRBJ2-7,14,.,CASRSIAPSGEQYF,TGTGCCAGCAGGTCTATAGCCCCCTCGGGTGAGCAGTACTTC
TRBD1,TRBV7-9,TRBJ1-4,13,once,CAGEGQPDEKLFF,TGTGCCGGAGAGGGACAGCCAGATGAAAAACTGTTTTTT
.,TRBV15,TRBJ2-1,17,once,CATSRGLGPQSYNEQFF,TGTGCCACCAGCAGAGGCCTGGGGCCCCAATCCTACAATGAGCAGTTCTTC
.,TRBV23-1,TRBJ2-1,15,.,CASSPRVGFYNEQFF,TGCGCCAGCAGCCCCAGGGTTGGCTTCTACAATGAGCAGTTCTTC
.,TRBV5-4,TRBJ1-1,14,.,CASSGHLRDTEAFF,TGTGCCAGCAGCGGACACCTTAGGGACACTGAAGCTTTCTTT
TRBD2,TRBV7-2,TRBJ2-1,16,few,CASSLEGTSGRNREFF,TGTGCCAGCAGCTTAGAGGGGACTAGCGGGAGGAATAGGGAGTTCTTC
TRBD1,TRBV2,TRBJ1-2,17,.,CASTQKRGGQVVYGYTF,TGTGCCAGCACCCAGAAGCGGGGGGGACAGGTTGTATATGGCTACACCTTC
TRBD2,TRBV5-1,TRBJ2-1,15,.,CASSLIAGLEGEQFF,TGCGCCAGCAGCTTGATAGCGGGATTGGAGGGTGAGCAGTTCTTC
TRBD1,TRBV5-1,TRBJ2-1,14,once,CASSPSGGYNEQFF,TGCGCCAGCAGCCCCTCAGGGGGCTACAATGAGCAGTTCTTC
TRBD1,TRBV25-1,TRBJ1-3,14,once,CASSATGTGNTIYF,TGTGCCAGCAGTGCGACAGGGACTGGAAACACCATATATTTT